The rows below give T cell receptor beta chains drawn from one sample of a study of beta chain features in type 1 diabetes. Data came from immunoSEQ multiplex PCR; TCRdb stores just in-frame clones and leaves some out. The profile shows roughly 610,000 clones, roughly 15% of them singletons. The sequenced sample consisted of naive CD4+ T cells from blood. Receptor source: a man between 18 and 29 years old in good health. The CDR3 runs from the conserved cysteine through the conserved F or W. A D gene is named only where the DNA matches it firmly. The size of a clone is reported for some rows only, either as once, few or many, or as a class for expanded clones.

CDR3nt: TGTGCCAGCAGTTTAGGTATTCGGCCGGAAGCTTTCTTT; CDR3aa: CASSLGIRPEAFF; j_gene: TRBJ1-1; d_gene: -; abundance: -; v_gene: TRBV27
CDR3nt: TGTGCCAGCTCACTCCAGACAGGACCTAATGAAAAACTGTTTTTT; CDR3aa: CASSLQTGPNEKLFF; j_gene: TRBJ1-4; d_gene: -; abundance: -; v_gene: TRBV18
CDR3nt: TGTGCCAGCAGCGTAGACCTAGCGGGGGGCACAGATACGCAGTATTTT; CDR3aa: CASSVDLAGGTDTQYF; j_gene: TRBJ2-3; d_gene: TRBD2; abundance: -; v_gene: TRBV9
CDR3nt: TGTGCCTTCCGGACTAGCGGGGGCGCAGATACGCAGTATTTT; CDR3aa: CAFRTSGGADTQYF; j_gene: TRBJ2-3; d_gene: TRBD2; abundance: few; v_gene: TRBV30
CDR3nt: TGCAGCGTTGCCAGCTCCTACAATGAGCAGTTCTTC; CDR3aa: CSVASSYNEQFF; j_gene: TRBJ2-1; d_gene: -; abundance: few; v_gene: TRBV29-1
CDR3nt: TGCAGCGTTGTACAGGGATCGAACACCGGGGAGCTGTTTTTT; CDR3aa: CSVVQGSNTGELFF; j_gene: TRBJ2-2; d_gene: -; abundance: -; v_gene: TRBV29-1
CDR3nt: TGTGCCAGCAGGGACAGGGTGAACACCGGGGAGCTGTTTTTT; CDR3aa: CASRDRVNTGELFF; j_gene: TRBJ2-2; d_gene: TRBD1; abundance: few; v_gene: TRBV9
CDR3nt: TGCGCCAGCAGCCAGGGTGTATCCAGACTGTCGCGAAACACCGGGGAGCTGTTTTTT; CDR3aa: CASSQGVSRLSRNTGELFF; j_gene: TRBJ2-2; d_gene: -; abundance: -; v_gene: TRBV4-3
CDR3nt: TGTGCCAGCAGTTCTACGACTAGCGGACAAGGAGAGACCCAGTACTTC; CDR3aa: CASSSTTSGQGETQYF; j_gene: TRBJ2-5; d_gene: TRBD2; abundance: few; v_gene: TRBV28
CDR3nt: TGTGCCAGCATAATGGAGGTGGGGGGCAGCAATAATTCACCCCTCCACTTT; CDR3aa: CASIMEVGGSNNSPLHF; j_gene: TRBJ1-6; d_gene: -; abundance: -; v_gene: TRBV28
CDR3nt: TGTGCCAGCAGTTACCCCCAGGACAATGAGCAGTTCTTC; CDR3aa: CASSYPQDNEQFF; j_gene: TRBJ2-1; d_gene: -; abundance: -; v_gene: TRBV6-6
CDR3nt: TGTGCCTGGAGCGCCAGGGGGCATATAGATACGCAGTATTTT; CDR3aa: CAWSARGHIDTQYF; j_gene: TRBJ2-3; d_gene: TRBD1; abundance: few; v_gene: TRBV30
CDR3nt: TGTGCCACCAATGGGGCTGGAAACACCATATATTTT; CDR3aa: CATNGAGNTIYF; j_gene: TRBJ1-3; d_gene: -; abundance: -; v_gene: TRBV10-3
CDR3nt: TGTGCCAGCAGCCGGGACACAAAAGGCGATGGCTACACCTTC; CDR3aa: CASSRDTKGDGYTF; j_gene: TRBJ1-2; d_gene: -; abundance: few; v_gene: TRBV9
CDR3nt: TGTGCCAGCAGCAGCAGAGACCCAGGGAACTACGAGCAGTACTTC; CDR3aa: CASSSRDPGNYEQYF; j_gene: TRBJ2-7; d_gene: -; abundance: -; v_gene: TRBV9
CDR3nt: TGTGCCAGCAGCCCTGACAGAGTATCCGAGCAGTACTTC; CDR3aa: CASSPDRVSEQYF; j_gene: TRBJ2-7; d_gene: -; abundance: -; v_gene: TRBV7-9
CDR3nt: TGCGCCAGCAGCTTGGGACTAGCGGGACGCACAGATACGCAGTATTTT; CDR3aa: CASSLGLAGRTDTQYF; j_gene: TRBJ2-3; d_gene: TRBD2; abundance: -; v_gene: TRBV5-1
CDR3nt: TGTGCCAGCAGCGTAAGCGGGAGCTCCTACAATGAGCAGTTCTTC; CDR3aa: CASSVSGSSYNEQFF; j_gene: TRBJ2-1; d_gene: TRBD2; abundance: -; v_gene: TRBV9
CDR3nt: TGTGCCTGGAGCCCCGGACAGGGTGGGGAAAAACTGTTTTTT; CDR3aa: CAWSPGQGGEKLFF; j_gene: TRBJ1-4; d_gene: TRBD1; abundance: -; v_gene: TRBV30
CDR3nt: TGCGCCAGCAGCGGACAGGGGGCGTATCCCGTCTACGAGCAGTACTTC; CDR3aa: CASSGQGAYPVYEQYF; j_gene: TRBJ2-7; d_gene: TRBD1; abundance: -; v_gene: TRBV5-1
CDR3nt: TGTGCCAGTGGGACAGGGTGGAACTCGGCGCCCCAGCATTTT; CDR3aa: CASGTGWNSAPQHF; j_gene: TRBJ1-5; d_gene: TRBD1; abundance: -; v_gene: TRBV19
CDR3nt: TGTGCCAGCAGCCAAGGGGGACGGGGGCAGTTCTTC; CDR3aa: CASSQGGRGQFF; j_gene: TRBJ2-1; d_gene: -; abundance: -; v_gene: TRBV4-2
CDR3nt: TGTGCCAGCAGCCCGGGACTCATAGGTATCGAGCAGTTCTTC; CDR3aa: CASSPGLIGIEQFF; j_gene: TRBJ2-1; d_gene: -; abundance: -; v_gene: TRBV4-2
CDR3nt: TGTGCCAGCAGTTTAATAATCCTAGCGGGGGGGACAGATACGCAGTATTTT; CDR3aa: CASSLIILAGGTDTQYF; j_gene: TRBJ2-3; d_gene: TRBD2; abundance: -; v_gene: TRBV28
CDR3nt: TGTGCCAGCAGTTTAGGGCAGCAAGAGACCCAGTACTTC; CDR3aa: CASSLGQQETQYF; j_gene: TRBJ2-5; d_gene: -; abundance: -; v_gene: TRBV28
CDR3nt: TGCGCCAGCAGCCAAAGGGGAAACACCGGGGAGCTGTTTTTT; CDR3aa: CASSQRGNTGELFF; j_gene: TRBJ2-2; d_gene: -; abundance: few; v_gene: TRBV4-1
CDR3nt: TGTGCCAGCAGCTTTAGACAGGGGACCTATGCCTACGAGCAGTACTTC; CDR3aa: CASSFRQGTYAYEQYF; j_gene: TRBJ2-7; d_gene: TRBD1; abundance: once; v_gene: TRBV7-6
CDR3nt: TGTGCCAGCAGCTTAGGGACTTTGAACACTGAAGCTTTCTTT; CDR3aa: CASSLGTLNTEAFF; j_gene: TRBJ1-1; d_gene: -; abundance: -; v_gene: TRBV7-9
CDR3nt: TGTGCCAGCAGCAGTGGGGGGGCAACCAACAATGAGCAGTTCTTC; CDR3aa: CASSSGGATNNEQFF; j_gene: TRBJ2-1; d_gene: -; abundance: -; v_gene: TRBV28
CDR3nt: TGTGCCAGCAGCCAAAGGAGCGGTAGCGGGGCCCAATCCTACGAGCAGTACTTC; CDR3aa: CASSQRSGSGAQSYEQYF; j_gene: TRBJ2-7; d_gene: TRBD2; abundance: few; v_gene: TRBV4-2
CDR3nt: TGTGCCAGCAGTTCCCGGACTAGCGGGAGTATTGTCTACAATGAGCAGTTCTTC; CDR3aa: CASSSRTSGSIVYNEQFF; j_gene: TRBJ2-1; d_gene: TRBD2; abundance: -; v_gene: TRBV28
CDR3nt: TGTGCCAGCAACCGAGACACCGGGGAGCTGTTTTTT; CDR3aa: CASNRDTGELFF; j_gene: TRBJ2-2; d_gene: -; abundance: few; v_gene: TRBV9
CDR3nt: TGCGCCAGCAGCCTGCGGGAGGGGCGCGCCGAGCAGTACTTC; CDR3aa: CASSLREGRAEQYF; j_gene: TRBJ2-7; d_gene: TRBD2; abundance: -; v_gene: TRBV4-3
CDR3nt: TGTGCCAGCAGCTTAGAGGGGGGCCTCAGGACCCAGCATTTT; CDR3aa: CASSLEGGLRTQHF; j_gene: TRBJ1-5; d_gene: -; abundance: -; v_gene: TRBV7-9
CDR3nt: TGTGCCAGCAGCTTAGGTGGGACAGATACGCAGTATTTT; CDR3aa: CASSLGGTDTQYF; j_gene: TRBJ2-3; d_gene: -; abundance: -; v_gene: TRBV7-3
CDR3nt: TGTGCTAGTGGTTTGAAGACGCCATTCACAGATACGCAGTATTTT; CDR3aa: CASGLKTPFTDTQYF; j_gene: TRBJ2-3; d_gene: -; abundance: -; v_gene: TRBV12-5
CDR3nt: TGTGCCAGCAGCGTAGAAGCCCGGGACAGTAATTCACCCCTCCACTTT; CDR3aa: CASSVEARDSNSPLHF; j_gene: TRBJ1-6; d_gene: TRBD1; abundance: few; v_gene: TRBV9
CDR3nt: TGTGCCAGCAGTTACGGGACTAGCGGGTCTAATGAGCAGTTCTTC; CDR3aa: CASSYGTSGSNEQFF; j_gene: TRBJ2-1; d_gene: TRBD2; abundance: few; v_gene: TRBV6-5
CDR3nt: TGTGCCAGCAGCTTAGGAATTCAGTCCTACAATGAGCAGTTCTTC; CDR3aa: CASSLGIQSYNEQFF; j_gene: TRBJ2-1; d_gene: -; abundance: -; v_gene: TRBV7-2
CDR3nt: TGTGCCAGCAGCCAAGCGACCAGGTCAGGGGGGATCTCCTACAATGAGCAGTTCTTC; CDR3aa: CASSQATRSGGISYNEQFF; j_gene: TRBJ2-1; d_gene: -; abundance: -; v_gene: TRBV14
CDR3nt: TGTGCCAGCAGCTGGAGGGGACTAGCGGAACTCGCCCACAACTTC; CDR3aa: CASSWRGLAELAHNF; j_gene: TRBJ2-5; d_gene: TRBD2; abundance: few; v_gene: TRBV5-6
CDR3nt: TGTGCCTGGAGCATGAGGCTAGCGGGGGGCAATGAGCAGTTCTTC; CDR3aa: CAWSMRLAGGNEQFF; j_gene: TRBJ2-1; d_gene: TRBD2; abundance: few; v_gene: TRBV30
CDR3nt: TGCGCCAGCAGCCCAACGGGACAGGAGAATTCACCCCTCCACTTT; CDR3aa: CASSPTGQENSPLHF; j_gene: TRBJ1-6; d_gene: TRBD1; abundance: -; v_gene: TRBV5-1
CDR3nt: TGTGCCAGCAGCGCACAGGGAGCCCCTAACTACGAGCAGTACTTC; CDR3aa: CASSAQGAPNYEQYF; j_gene: TRBJ2-7; d_gene: -; abundance: -; v_gene: TRBV13
CDR3nt: TGTGCCAGCAGTTACTCGAGGGTAGCGTGGGAGACCCAGTACTTC; CDR3aa: CASSYSRVAWETQYF; j_gene: TRBJ2-5; d_gene: -; abundance: few; v_gene: TRBV6-5
CDR3nt: TGTGCCAGCAGTCTCCCCAAGGGCAATGAGCAGTTCTTC; CDR3aa: CASSLPKGNEQFF; j_gene: TRBJ2-1; d_gene: -; abundance: -; v_gene: TRBV28
CDR3nt: TGTGCCAGCAGTGTCAAACAGGGAGGCACCGGGGAGCTGTTTTTT; CDR3aa: CASSVKQGGTGELFF; j_gene: TRBJ2-2; d_gene: -; abundance: few; v_gene: TRBV6-4
CDR3nt: TGTGCCAGTAGTTTCTACGCAGCGGGAAAGGCTAACTATGGCTACACCTTC; CDR3aa: CASSFYAAGKANYGYTF; j_gene: TRBJ1-2; d_gene: -; abundance: few; v_gene: TRBV19
CDR3nt: TGTGCCAGCAGCTTAACAGGGGCCTACGAGCAGTACTTC; CDR3aa: CASSLTGAYEQYF; j_gene: TRBJ2-7; d_gene: TRBD1; abundance: few; v_gene: TRBV7-2
CDR3nt: TGTGCCAGCAGCTTAGCCCAGGGACAGCCCCAGCATTTT; CDR3aa: CASSLAQGQPQHF; j_gene: TRBJ1-5; d_gene: -; abundance: -; v_gene: TRBV7-9
CDR3nt: TGCGCCAGCAGCCAAGGGGGCAACAGGGGTAATGAAGAAGCTTTCTTT; CDR3aa: CASSQGGNRGNEEAFF; j_gene: TRBJ1-1; d_gene: TRBD1; abundance: few; v_gene: TRBV4-3
CDR3nt: TGTGCCAGCAGCTTACCACGAGCGGGGGGGCCGAGAGAGCAGTACTTC; CDR3aa: CASSLPRAGGPREQYF; j_gene: TRBJ2-7; d_gene: TRBD2; abundance: few; v_gene: TRBV7-9